This TCR beta chain was sequenced during a study of identical twins. In this sample, this clonotype turned up many times. All donors were healthy, and all were Caucasian. A single record per CDR3 protein comes from TCRdb applying MiXCR to the 5' RACE reads. The sample shows 300,000 to 400,000 distinct CDR3 sequences, about 9% of them seen only once. This CDR3 spans 15 amino acids. Looked up from germline, CDR1 is MNHEY and CDR2 is SMNVEV (reference sequence). V was cut by 6 bases and J by 3 bases, with 18 bases left in between. This chain uses TRBV27 with TRBJ2-7; D is possibly TRBD1 (5 bases). The material sequenced was naive T cells sorted from blood. The clonotype originates from a woman between 45 and 60 years old in good health. CDR3 DNA sequence: TGTGCCAGCAGCCTGATGACAGCGCTGAACTACGAGCAGTACTTC. Its protein product is CASSLMTALNYEQYF.